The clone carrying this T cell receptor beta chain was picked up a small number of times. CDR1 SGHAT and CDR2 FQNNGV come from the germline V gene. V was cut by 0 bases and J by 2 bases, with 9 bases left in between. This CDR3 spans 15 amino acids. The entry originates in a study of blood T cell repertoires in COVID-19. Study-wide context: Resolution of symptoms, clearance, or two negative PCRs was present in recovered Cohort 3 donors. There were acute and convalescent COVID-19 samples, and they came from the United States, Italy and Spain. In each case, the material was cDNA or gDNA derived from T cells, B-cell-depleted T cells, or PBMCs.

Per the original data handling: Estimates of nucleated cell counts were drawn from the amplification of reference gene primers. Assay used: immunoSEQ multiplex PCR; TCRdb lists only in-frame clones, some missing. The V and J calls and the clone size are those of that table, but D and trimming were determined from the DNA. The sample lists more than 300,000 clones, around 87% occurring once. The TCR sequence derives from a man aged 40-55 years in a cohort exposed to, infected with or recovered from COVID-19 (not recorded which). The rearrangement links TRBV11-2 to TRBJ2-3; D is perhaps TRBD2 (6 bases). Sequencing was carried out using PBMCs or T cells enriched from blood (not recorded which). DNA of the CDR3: TGTGCCAGCAGCTTAGAGCGGGGCACCACAGATACGCAGTATTTT. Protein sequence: CASSLERGTTDTQYF.